Listed here are 3 T cell receptor beta chains from one sample, sequenced in a study of blood T cell repertoires in COVID-19 (dated by TCRdb to 2020 to 2021). Library construction relied on the immunoSEQ multiplex PCR assay. In TCRdb, the immuneACCESS table is reduced to in-frame sequences with V and J assigned. These tables do not hold every clone; where another copy was compared, an unresolved V gene accounts for under half, and the others remain unexplained. The sample table holds some 240,000 clones, of which roughly 84% were seen once. Roughly 6.7% of the sample rests with the top ten. Sample: PBMCs or T cells enriched from blood (not recorded which). The source of these receptors is a woman aged 45-60 years who had been exposed to COVID-19.

The chain combines TRBV5-1 with TRBJ1-5; 7 bases match TRBD1. The CDR3 runs to 15 residues. Trimming took 0 bases from V and 2 from J; bases not matched to a gene: 2. Germline lookup yields CDR1 SGHRS and CDR2 YFSETQ. In nucleotides, the CDR3 is TGCGCCAGCAGCTTGGAGGGGGCCGGCAATCAGCCCCAGCATTTT. This encodes CASSLEGAGNQPQHF.

V gene TRBV5-5 combines with J gene TRBJ2-5, with 8 bases matching TRBD1. CDR1 and CDR2 (germline): SGHKS, YYEKEE (reference sequence). V dropped 1 base and J dropped 4; count of bases not matched to a gene: 9. The CDR3 has 16 amino acids. CDR3 coding DNA: TGTGCCAGCAGCTTGAGGGGGACCGGGACAGGAGAGACCCAGTACTTC. It codes for CASSLRGTGTGETQYF.

The V gene is TRBV2, the J gene TRBJ2-3; TRBD1 might be the D (6 bases). Trimming pared 4 bases from V and 4 bases from J, leaving 18 bases between. The CDR3 length is 16 residues. The germline V gene encodes CDR1 SNHLY and CDR2 FYNNEI. The CDR3 reads CASSVSTGYSADTQYF. The DNA of the CDR3 is TGTGCCAGCAGTGTCAGTACAGGGTATTCGGCAGATACGCAGTATTTT.